The source of this TCR beta chain is a study of blood T cell repertoires in COVID-19. Study at large: Material from acute and convalescent COVID-19 was sourced from the United States, Italy and Spain. PBMCs, B-cell-depleted T cells, or T cells provided the cDNA or gDNA that made up the material.

Patients from Seattle were sampled longitudinally, starting during active infection. Original methodology: Nucleated cell number was recorded as an estimate derived from reference gene primer amplification. The table came from immunoSEQ multiplex PCR; TCRdb's copy has only in-frame clones and leaves some out. V, J and clone size derive from that table, while D and trimming were established from the DNA sequence. Of 540,000 or so clones listed, 70% to 90% are singletons. The germline V gene has CDR1 SGHKS and CDR2 YYEKEE (reference sequence). V lost 2 bases and J lost 1, with 16 bases in between. The CDR3 has 16 residues.

This TCR was recovered from a woman aged 45 to 65 with COVID-19, enrolled during active disease. The specimen sequenced was peripheral blood. The chain employs TRBV5-5 and TRBJ2-7; D possibly corresponds to TRBD2 (5 bases). The DNA of the CDR3 is TGTGCCAGCAGCTTCGATCCGAATACGGGGTCCTACGAGCAGTACTTC. Translated, it gives CASSFDPNTGSYEQYF.